A single T cell receptor beta chain is shown here with its context. This clone's antigen is unknown. Within one base of it there is no much larger clone, and no base qualities were kept. This sample is part of a study of tumor-infiltrating lymphocytes in oesophageal squamous cell carcinoma (dated by TCRdb to 2016 to 2017). To prepare the library, PCR was applied. The run used an Illumina HiSeq 2000. Clones were called with MiXCR by TCRdb after fastp trimmed the public reads at Q25, and only in-frame beta chains were retained. All rows with the same CDR3 protein become a single entry with the most common DNA and genes. A total of 15,000 to 20,000 distinct CDR3 sequences appear in this sample, more than 35% of them only once. Less than 45% of the sample goes to the ten largest clones. V sheds 3 bases and J sheds 4 bases, leaving 12 bases between their ends. Inclusive of the bounding cysteine and phenylalanine, the CDR3 is 14 residues long. Solely the CDR3 DNA is kept, with 42 bases framed from the first base. For CDR1 and CDR2, the germline V gene (reference sequence) lists MNHEY and SMNVEV.

The sequenced sample was esophageal tumor tissue. The sequence derives from a male donor with esophageal squamous cell carcinoma. This sequence uses TRBV27 and TRBJ1-1; the D region possibly corresponds to TRBD1 (6 bases align). The CDR3 corresponds to CASSFTDRSTEAFF. The sequenced DNA is TGTGCCAGCAGTTTTACCGACAGGTCCACTGAAGCTTTCTTT.